This TCR beta chain was identified during a study of cytomegalovirus exposure and HLA in healthy donors. Study summary: There were 70 million to 95 million unique TCRs (from HLA-typed donors) in an early data release.

Comment on this clone: Its antigen is unknown.

Germline trimming cut 4 bases from V and 7 bases from J; bases unmatched to any gene: 17. The CDR3 sequence is 17 residues long. Germline V gene lookup returns CDR1 SGHTS and CDR2 YDEGEE. With 60 Vbeta and 13 Jbeta primers, the PCR was carried out. Clones were read by immunoSEQ multiplex PCR, and TCRdb kept only the in-frame ones, dropping some. The sample has approximately 75,000 clones, more than 65% seen once. Study-level results: It was only CMV serostatus that was available as immune exposure information. Association with HLA alleles at 0.05 false discovery rate was found for 16,951 TCR beta sequences in a later analysis.

The sequencing sample was made of PBMCs. This TCR came from a man in his 70s in good health and CMV-seropositive. The chain links TRBV5-8 to TRBJ2-5, with 9 bases that match TRBD1. CDR3 residues: CASSASRQGVLFWTQYF. Here the CDR3 DNA reads TGTGCCAGCAGCGCCTCCCGACAGGGGGTCTTGTTTTGGACCCAGTACTTC.